What follows describes a single T cell receptor beta chain. Its cognate antigen is unknown. The entry originates in a study of OX40 agonist ivuxolimab in advanced cancers. Across the whole study: Intravenous ivuxolimab was administered to patients every 2 weeks at 0.01 to 10 mg/kg.

Libraries were prepared by immunoSEQ multiplex PCR; TCRdb keeps only in-frame clonotypes and omits some of them. The sample carries about 40,000 clones, about 85% recorded once. The V gene's germline CDR1 is MNHEY and CDR2 SMNVEV (reference sequence). The CDR3 is 18 residues long. The ends lost 10 bases at V and 0 bases at J; junction bases unmatched: 18. Study-level findings and limits: At 0.1 to 3.0 mg/kg, clonal expansion of CD4+ and CD8+ blood T cells had occurred by week 6.

Sequencing used CD4+ or CD8+ T cells sorted from blood, obtained in a trial of the OX40 agonist ivuxolimab. This chain uses TRBV27 with TRBJ2-4; 7 nucleotides align to TRBD1. This clonotype originated in an adult with an advanced solid tumor such as melanoma, head and neck, liver or kidney cancer. CDR3 bases: TGTGCCACCAGCAGTTATATAGGGACAGAACTAGCCAAAAACATTCAGTACTTC. Translation: CATSSYIGTELAKNIQYF.